The clone carrying this T cell receptor (beta chain) has a count of ten or more. Its antigen is not identified. Germline V lookup: CDR1 SGHRS, CDR2 YFSETQ. V shed 4 bases and J shed 1 base, with 14 bases lying between them. This CDR3 is 15 amino acids long. This entry is derived from a study of T-cell reconstitution after alpha-beta-depleted transplantation in children. Study results and limitations: At around two months after transplant, the alpha-beta T cells were reportedly derived from several hundred expanded clones that came from non-depleted graft cells. Surviving recipient T cells and thymic progenitors underlay high day-60 TCRbeta diversity in some patients. A year had passed since transplant, and T-cell counts and diversity by then came mostly from newly produced T cells.

Construction of the TCRbeta library involved unique molecular identifiers. One entry per CDR3 protein results from TCRdb running MiXCR on the PCR reads. The sample has more than 85,000 distinct CDR3 sequences, about 8% seen once. This TCR was sampled from a boy younger than 10 with acute lymphoblastic leukemia, due to receive a stem cell transplant. The V call is TRBV5-1, the J call TRBJ1-2; D gene unclear. This specimen was PBMCs, taken before TCRalphabeta/CD19-depleted stem cell transplant. CDR3 DNA: TGCGCCAGCAGCGGAAATCCTAGTGGTAACTATGGCTACACCTTC. Encoded protein: CASSGNPSGNYGYTF.